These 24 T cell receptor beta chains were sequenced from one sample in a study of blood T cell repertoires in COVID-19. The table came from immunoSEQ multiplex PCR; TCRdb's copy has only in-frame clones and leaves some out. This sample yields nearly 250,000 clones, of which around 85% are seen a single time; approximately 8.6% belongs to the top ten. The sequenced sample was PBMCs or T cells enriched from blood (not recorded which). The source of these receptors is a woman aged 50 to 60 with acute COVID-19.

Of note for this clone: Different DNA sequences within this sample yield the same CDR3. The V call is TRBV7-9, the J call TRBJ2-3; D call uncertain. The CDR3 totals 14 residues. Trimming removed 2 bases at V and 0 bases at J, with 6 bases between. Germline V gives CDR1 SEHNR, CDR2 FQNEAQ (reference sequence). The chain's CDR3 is CASSLTGSTDTQYF. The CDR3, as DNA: TGTGCCAGCAGCTTAACGGGTAGCACAGATACGCAGTATTTT. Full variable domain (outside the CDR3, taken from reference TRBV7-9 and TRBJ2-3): DTGVSQNPRHKITKRGQNVTFRCDPISEHNRLYWYRQTLGQGPEFLTYFQNEAQLEKSRLLSDRFSAERPKGSFSTLEIQRTEQGDSAMYLCASSLTGSTDTQYFGPGTRLTVL.

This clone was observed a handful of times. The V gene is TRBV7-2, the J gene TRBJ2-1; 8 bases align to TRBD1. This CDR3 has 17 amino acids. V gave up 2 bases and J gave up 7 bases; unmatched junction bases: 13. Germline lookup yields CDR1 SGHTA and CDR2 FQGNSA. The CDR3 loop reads CASSLFYRTGTANEQFF. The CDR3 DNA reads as TGTGCCAGCAGCTTATTTTATAGGACAGGGACAGCAAATGAGCAGTTCTTC.

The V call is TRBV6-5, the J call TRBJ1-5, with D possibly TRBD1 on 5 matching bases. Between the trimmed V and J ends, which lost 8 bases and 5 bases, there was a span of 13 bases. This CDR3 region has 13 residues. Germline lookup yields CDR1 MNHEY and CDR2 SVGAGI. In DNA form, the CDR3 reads TGTGCCAGCTCTGACAGCTTTGATCAGCCCCAGCATTTT. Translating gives CASSDSFDQPQHF.

CDR3 bases: TGTGCCAGCAGACCCTCAGGGGGCAGCGGCTATGGCTACACCTTC. Translating it yields CASRPSGGSGYGYTF. The chain joins TRBV6-5 to TRBJ1-2, with 8 bases that match TRBD1. Germline assignment: CDR1 MNHEY and CDR2 SVGAGI. Unmatched junction bases numbered 10, after V lost 6 bases and J lost 4 bases. The CDR3 has 15 residues.

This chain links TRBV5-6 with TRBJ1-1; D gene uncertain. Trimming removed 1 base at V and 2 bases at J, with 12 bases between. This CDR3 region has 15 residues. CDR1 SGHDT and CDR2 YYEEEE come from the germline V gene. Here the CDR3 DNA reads TGTGCCAGCAGCTTGAGTCTTCGCGAAAACACTGAAGCTTTCTTT. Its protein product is CASSLSLRENTEAFF.

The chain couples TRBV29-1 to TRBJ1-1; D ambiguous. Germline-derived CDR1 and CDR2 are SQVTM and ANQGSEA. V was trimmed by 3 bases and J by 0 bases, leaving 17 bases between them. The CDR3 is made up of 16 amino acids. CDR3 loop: CSVDPSAGFMNTEAFF. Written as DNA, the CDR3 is TGCAGCGTTGACCCTTCTGCGGGCTTCATGAACACTGAAGCTTTCTTT.

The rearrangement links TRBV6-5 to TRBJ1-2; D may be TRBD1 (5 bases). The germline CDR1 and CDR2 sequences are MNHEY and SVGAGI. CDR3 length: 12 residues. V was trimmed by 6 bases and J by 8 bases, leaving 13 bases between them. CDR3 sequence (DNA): TGTGCCAGCAGCCCCCTACGGGGGGGCTACACCTTC. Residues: CASSPLRGGYTF.

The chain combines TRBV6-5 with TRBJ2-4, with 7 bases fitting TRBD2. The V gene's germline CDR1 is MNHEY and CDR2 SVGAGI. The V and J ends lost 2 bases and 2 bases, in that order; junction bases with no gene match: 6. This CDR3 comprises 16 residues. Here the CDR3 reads CASSYLGRSSKNIQYF. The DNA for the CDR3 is TGTGCCAGCAGTTACCTCGGGAGGAGTTCCAAAAACATTCAGTACTTC.

The CDR3 nucleotides read TGTGCCAGCACCCTTAATTACAGGTCCTACAATGAGCAGTTCTTC. Amino acids: CASTLNYRSYNEQFF. The V call is TRBV6-5, the J call TRBJ2-1, with a weak D call TRBD1 (5 bases). The germline gives CDR1 MNHEY, CDR2 SVGAGI. The ends were cut back, 7 bases at V and 1 base at J, with 14 bases in the middle. The CDR3 covers 15 residues.

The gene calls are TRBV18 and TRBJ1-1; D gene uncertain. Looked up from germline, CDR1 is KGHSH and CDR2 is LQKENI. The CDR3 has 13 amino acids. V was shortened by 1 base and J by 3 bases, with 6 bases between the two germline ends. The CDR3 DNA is TGTGCCAGCTCACCACTCCAGGACACTGAAGCTTTCTTT. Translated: CASSPLQDTEAFF.

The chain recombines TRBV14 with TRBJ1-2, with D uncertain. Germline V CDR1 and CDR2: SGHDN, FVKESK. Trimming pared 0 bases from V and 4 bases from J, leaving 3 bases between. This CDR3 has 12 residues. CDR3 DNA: TGTGCCAGCAGCCAAGACCTCTATGGCTACACCTTC. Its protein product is CASSQDLYGYTF.

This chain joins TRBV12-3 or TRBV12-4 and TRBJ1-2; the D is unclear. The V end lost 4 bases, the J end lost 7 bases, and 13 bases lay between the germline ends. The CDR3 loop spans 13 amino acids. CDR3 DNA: TGTGCCAGCAGTTCCCCCCCCGCGGGTGGCTACACCTTC. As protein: CASSSPPAGGYTF.

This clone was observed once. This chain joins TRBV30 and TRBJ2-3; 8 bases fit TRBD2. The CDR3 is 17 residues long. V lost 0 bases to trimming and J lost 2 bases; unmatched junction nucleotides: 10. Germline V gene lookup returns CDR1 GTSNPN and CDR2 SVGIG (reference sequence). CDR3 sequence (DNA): TGTGCCTGGAGTGTACCCGGAGTAGCGGGGTTCACAGATACGCAGTATTTT. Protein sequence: CAWSVPGVAGFTDTQYF.

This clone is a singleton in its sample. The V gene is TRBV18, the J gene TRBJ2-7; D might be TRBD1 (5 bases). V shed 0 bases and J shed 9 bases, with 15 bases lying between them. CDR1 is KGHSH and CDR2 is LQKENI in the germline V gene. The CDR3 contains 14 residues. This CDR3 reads CASSPPQAHDGQYF. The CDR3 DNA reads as TGTGCCAGCTCACCACCACAGGCCCACGATGGGCAGTACTTC.

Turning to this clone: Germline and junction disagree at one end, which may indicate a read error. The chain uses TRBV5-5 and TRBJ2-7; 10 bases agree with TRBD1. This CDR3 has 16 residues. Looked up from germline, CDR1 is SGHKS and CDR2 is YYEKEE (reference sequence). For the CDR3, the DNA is TGTGCCAGCAGATTGGGCCCCGACAGGGGGCCCTACGAGCAGTACTTC. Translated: CASRLGPDRGPYEQYF.

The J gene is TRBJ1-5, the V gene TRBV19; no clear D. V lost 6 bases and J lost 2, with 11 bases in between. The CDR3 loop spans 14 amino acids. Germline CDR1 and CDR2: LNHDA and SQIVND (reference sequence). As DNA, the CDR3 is TGTGCCAGTAGAAATTTTCAGGGCAATCAGCCCCAGCATTTT. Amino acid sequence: CASRNFQGNQPQHF.

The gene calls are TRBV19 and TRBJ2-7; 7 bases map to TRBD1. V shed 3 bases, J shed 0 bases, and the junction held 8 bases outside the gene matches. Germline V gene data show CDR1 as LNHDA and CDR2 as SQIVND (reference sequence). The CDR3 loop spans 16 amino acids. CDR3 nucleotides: TGTGCCAGTAGTATCGGGGACAGACTCAGCTCCTACGAGCAGTACTTC. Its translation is CASSIGDRLSSYEQYF. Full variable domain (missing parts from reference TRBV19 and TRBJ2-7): DGGITQSPKYLFRKEGQNVTLSCEQNLNHDAMYWYRQDPGQGLRLIYYSQIVNDFQKGDIAEGYSVSREKKESFPLTVTSAQKNPTAFYLCASSIGDRLSSYEQYFGPGTRLTVT.

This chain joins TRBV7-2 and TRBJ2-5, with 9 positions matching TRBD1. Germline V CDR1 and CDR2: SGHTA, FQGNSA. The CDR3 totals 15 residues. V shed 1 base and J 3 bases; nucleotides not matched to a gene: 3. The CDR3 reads CASSLGGQGEETQYF. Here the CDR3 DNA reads TGTGCCAGCAGCTTAGGGGGACAGGGTGAAGAGACCCAGTACTTC. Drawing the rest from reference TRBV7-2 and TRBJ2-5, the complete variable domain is GAGVSQSPSNKVTEKGKDVELRCDPISGHTALYWYRQSLGQGLEFLIYFQGNSAPDKSGLPSDRFSAERTGGSVSTLTIQRTQQEDSAVYLCASSLGGQGEETQYFGPGTRLLVL.

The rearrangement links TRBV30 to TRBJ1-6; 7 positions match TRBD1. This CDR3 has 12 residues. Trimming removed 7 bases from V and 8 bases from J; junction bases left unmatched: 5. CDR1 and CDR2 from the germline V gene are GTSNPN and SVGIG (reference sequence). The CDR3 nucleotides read TGTGCCTTACAGGGGCAAGATTCACCCCTCCACTTT. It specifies CALQGQDSPLHF.

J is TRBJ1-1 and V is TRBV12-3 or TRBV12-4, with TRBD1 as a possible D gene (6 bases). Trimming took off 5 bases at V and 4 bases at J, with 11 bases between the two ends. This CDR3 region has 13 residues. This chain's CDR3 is CASSLNRVTEAFF. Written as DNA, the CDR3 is TGTGCCAGCAGTCTTAACAGGGTCACTGAAGCTTTCTTT.

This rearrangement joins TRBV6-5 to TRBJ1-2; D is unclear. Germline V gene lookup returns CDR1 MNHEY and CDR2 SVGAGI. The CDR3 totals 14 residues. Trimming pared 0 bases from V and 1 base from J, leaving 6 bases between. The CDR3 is CASSYSEFNYGYTF. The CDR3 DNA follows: TGTGCCAGCAGTTACTCGGAGTTTAACTATGGCTACACCTTC.

CDR3 coding DNA: TGCGCCAGCAGCCCCGGGACAGGCGGGGAGCTGTTTTTT. Encoded protein: CASSPGTGGELFF. The V and J genes are TRBV5-1 and TRBJ2-2; 8 bases match TRBD1. CDR3 length equals 13 residues. Germline V gene sequence: CDR1 SGHRS, CDR2 YFSETQ. J lost 7 bases, V lost 4 bases, and 3 bases had no gene match.

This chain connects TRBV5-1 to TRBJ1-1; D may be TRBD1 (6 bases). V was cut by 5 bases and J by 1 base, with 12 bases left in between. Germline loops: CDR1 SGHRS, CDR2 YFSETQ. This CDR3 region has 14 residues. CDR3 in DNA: TGCGCCAGCAGTTTAACAGGGCAGAACACTGAAGCTTTCTTT. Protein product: CASSLTGQNTEAFF.

The CDR3, as DNA: TGTGCCAGCAGTGGTGGACAGGTTAATGAAAAACTGTTTTTT. Residues: CASSGGQVNEKLFF. The chain employs TRBV2 and TRBJ1-4; the match to TRBD1 covers 7 bases. Per germline, CDR1 SNHLY and CDR2 FYNNEI. The trim removed 4 bases at V and 4 bases at J, leaving 3 bases unmatched. The CDR3 is made up of 14 amino acids.